This T cell receptor (beta chain) was recovered during a study of T cells after yellow fever vaccination. This CDR3 has 13 amino acids. CDR1 and CDR2 (germline): DFQATT, SNEGSKA (reference sequence). V was clipped by 4 bases and J by 3 bases, with 13 bases between them. This clonotype was seen repeatedly, ten times or more. One entry per CDR3 protein, called by TCRdb with MiXCR from the 5' RACE reads. The data contain roughly 110,000 distinct CDR3 sequences, roughly 8.4% of them singletons. The starting material was CD8+ T cells sorted from PBMCs, obtained 45 days after the yellow fever booster vaccination. The rearrangement links TRBV20-1 to TRBJ2-7; D is unresolved. The clonotype was recovered from a man under 40 who received the YFV17D yellow fever vaccine. Here the CDR3 reads CSATGRDFYEQYF. For the CDR3, the DNA is TGCAGTGCTACCGGGCGTGACTTCTACGAGCAGTACTTC.